This entry concerns a single TCR beta chain. Its antigen remains unidentified. These data come from a study of T cell responses to AZD1222 COVID-19 vaccine. Study background: Pooled in the analysis were second doses at about 4 or about 12 weeks.

V was shortened by 2 bases and J by 4 bases, with 6 bases between the two germline ends. CDR1 is MNHEY, CDR2 SMNVEV, per germline (reference sequence). The CDR3 totals 14 residues. Study-level findings and limits: Scientists sampled the repertoires only once the peak T cell response had passed. Regions 160-218 and 743-854 held dominance among vaccine-associated CD4 TCRs, which spanned spike. There were mostly white British donors and more females than males, and clonal diversity was possibly underestimated.

Profiling relied on immunoSEQ multiplex PCR, and the TCRdb table lists in-frame clones only, not all of them. The sample carries around 100,000 clones, roughly 90% recorded once. The TCR sequence derives from an adult in good health. Material: peripheral blood, obtained on day 0 of AZD1222 vaccination. J is TRBJ1-6 and V is TRBV27, with no clear D. Here the CDR3 DNA reads TGTGCCAGCAGTTTAAGACTTTATAATTCACCCCTCCACTTT. Amino acid sequence: CASSLRLYNSPLHF.